A selection of T cell receptor beta chains follows, all from one sample in a study of cytomegalovirus exposure and HLA in healthy donors. Method: immunoSEQ multiplex PCR; TCRdb's copy keeps in-frame clones and lacks some. The sample shows about 120,000 clones, around nine tenths of them seen only once. The sequencing sample was made of PBMCs. These receptors all come from a woman aged 18-29 years in good health and CMV-seronegative. CDR3s include the opening cysteine and the closing phenylalanine or tryptophan. D genes are given only for firm matches. Clone size is not always given. Where it is, it says once, few, many or a class for expanded clones.

clone_size	v_call	j_call	d_call	cdr3_aa	cdr3_nt
.	TRBV6-4	TRBJ2-7	TRBD2	CASSDRVGTSGVSSYEQYF	TGTGCCAGCAGTGACAGGGTCGGGACTAGCGGGGTTAGCTCCTACGAGCAGTACTTC
.	TRBV7-6	TRBJ2-2	TRBD1	CASSTRQGNTGELFF	TGTGCCAGCAGCACGCGACAGGGGAACACCGGGGAGCTGTTTTTT
.	TRBV27	TRBJ1-1	.	CASRLRQLMNTEAFF	TGTGCCAGCAGGCTCAGACAGCTAATGAACACTGAAGCTTTCTTT
.	TRBV6-1	TRBJ1-5	TRBD1	CASSATPGQGRRPQHF	TGTGCCAGCAGTGCTACGCCGGGACAGGGGAGACGGCCCCAGCATTTT
.	TRBV5-1	TRBJ2-7	TRBD2	CASSPGLAGDGEQYF	TGCGCCAGCAGCCCGGGACTAGCGGGAGATGGAGAGCAGTACTTC
few	TRBV19	TRBJ2-7	TRBD2	CASSPLAGGWYEQYF	TGTGCCAGTAGTCCTCTAGCGGGAGGATGGTACGAGCAGTACTTC
.	TRBV6-1	TRBJ1-1	.	CASNPVVSVNTEAFF	TGTGCCAGCAACCCCGTGGTTAGTGTGAACACTGAAGCTTTCTTT
.	TRBV9	TRBJ1-3	TRBD1	CASSVVGTGSSGNTIYF	TGTGCCAGCAGCGTAGTGGGGACAGGGAGCTCTGGAAACACCATATATTTT
.	TRBV28	TRBJ1-5	.	CASSLAVRLNQPQHF	TGTGCCAGCAGTTTGGCAGTCCGCCTCAATCAGCCCCAGCATTTT
once	TRBV10-3	TRBJ1-2	TRBD1	CATKPGQGKYGDYGYTF	TGTGCCACCAAACCGGGACAGGGTAAATACGGAGACTATGGCTACACCTTC
.	TRBV10-2	TRBJ2-3	TRBD2	CASSEGAGGRDTQYF	TGCGCCAGCAGTGAGGGAGCGGGGGGGCGGGATACGCAGTATTTT
.	TRBV4-1	TRBJ1-5	.	CASSQGGNQPQHF	TGCGCCAGCAGCCAGGGGGGGAATCAGCCCCAGCATTTT
.	TRBV4-3	TRBJ2-7	.	CASSPTEVPYEQYF	TGCGCCAGCAGCCCAACGGAGGTTCCCTACGAGCAGTACTTC
.	TRBV5-1	TRBJ2-3	TRBD2	CASYNSGRVDTQYF	TGCGCCAGCTACAATAGCGGGAGGGTAGATACGCAGTATTTT
.	TRBV30	TRBJ2-3	TRBD2	CAWSASTSGGGTDTQYF	TGTGCCTGGAGTGCCTCCACTAGCGGGGGGGGGACAGATACGCAGTATTTT
once	TRBV9	TRBJ2-3	TRBD1	CASSPLGQGSSGTQYF	TGTGCCAGCAGCCCTTTGGGACAGGGTAGTTCAGGTACGCAGTATTTT
.	TRBV5-1	TRBJ2-7	TRBD1	CASSLATWTGSNEQYF	TGCGCCAGCAGCTTGGCAACCTGGACAGGGTCTAACGAGCAGTACTTC
.	TRBV5-1	TRBJ1-4	.	CASSLNPTRGEKLFF	TGCGCCAGCAGCTTGAACCCTACTCGGGGGGAAAAACTGTTTTTT